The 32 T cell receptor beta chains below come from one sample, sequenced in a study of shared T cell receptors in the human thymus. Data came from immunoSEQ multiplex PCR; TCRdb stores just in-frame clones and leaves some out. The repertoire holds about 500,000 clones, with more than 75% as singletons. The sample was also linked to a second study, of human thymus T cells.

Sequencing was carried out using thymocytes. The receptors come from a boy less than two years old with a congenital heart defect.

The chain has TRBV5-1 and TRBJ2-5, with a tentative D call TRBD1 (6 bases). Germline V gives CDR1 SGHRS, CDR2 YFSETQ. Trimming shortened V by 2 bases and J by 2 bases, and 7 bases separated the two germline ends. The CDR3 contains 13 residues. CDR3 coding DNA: TGCGCCAGCAGCTTCGACAGGCAAGAGACCCAGTACTTC. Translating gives CASSFDRQETQYF.

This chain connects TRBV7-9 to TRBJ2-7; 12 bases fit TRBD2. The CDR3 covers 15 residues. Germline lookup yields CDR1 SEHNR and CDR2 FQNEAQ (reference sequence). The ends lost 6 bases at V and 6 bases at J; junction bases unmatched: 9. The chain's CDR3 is CASSPRASGRAEQYF. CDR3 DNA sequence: TGTGCCAGCAGTCCCCGGGCTAGCGGGAGGGCCGAGCAGTACTTC. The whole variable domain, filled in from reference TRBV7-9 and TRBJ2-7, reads DTGVSQNPRHKITKRGQNVTFRCDPISEHNRLYWYRQTLGQGPEFLTYFQNEAQLEKSRLLSDRFSAERPKGSFSTLEIQRTEQGDSAMYLCASSPRASGRAEQYFGPGTRLTVT.

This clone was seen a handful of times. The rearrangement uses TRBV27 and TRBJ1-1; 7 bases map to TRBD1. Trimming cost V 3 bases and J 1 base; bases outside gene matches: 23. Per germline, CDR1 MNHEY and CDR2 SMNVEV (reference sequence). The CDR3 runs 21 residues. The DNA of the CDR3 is TGTGCCAGCAGTTTCACTGCCCCCGGGACAGCGGCCGGCATGAAGAACACTGAAGCTTTCTTT. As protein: CASSFTAPGTAAGMKNTEAFF.

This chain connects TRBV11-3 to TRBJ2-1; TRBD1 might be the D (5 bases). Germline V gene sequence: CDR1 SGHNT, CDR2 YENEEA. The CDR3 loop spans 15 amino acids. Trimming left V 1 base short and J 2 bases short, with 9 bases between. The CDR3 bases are TGTGCCAGCAGCTTAGGGACACCCGCCTACAATGAGCAGTTCTTC. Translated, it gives CASSLGTPAYNEQFF.

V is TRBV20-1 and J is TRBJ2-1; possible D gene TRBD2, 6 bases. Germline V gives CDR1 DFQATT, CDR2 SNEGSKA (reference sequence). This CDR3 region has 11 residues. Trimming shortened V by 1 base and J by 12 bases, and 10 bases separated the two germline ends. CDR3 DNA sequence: TGCAGTGCTAGAGCCGGGACTCCGCAGTTCTTC. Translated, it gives CSARAGTPQFF.

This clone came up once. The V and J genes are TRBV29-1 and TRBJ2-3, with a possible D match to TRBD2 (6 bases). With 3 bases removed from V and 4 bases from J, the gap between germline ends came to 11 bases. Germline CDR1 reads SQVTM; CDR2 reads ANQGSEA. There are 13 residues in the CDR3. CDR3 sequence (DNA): TGCAGCGTTGAGGCTAGCGAAGCAGATACGCAGTATTTT. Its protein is CSVEASEADTQYF.

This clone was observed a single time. As DNA, the CDR3 is TGTGCCAGCAGCTTCTTCGGACAGGACGAGCAGTACTTC. This codes for CASSFFGQDEQYF. V and J are TRBV7-2 and TRBJ2-7, with 7 bases lining up with TRBD1. The CDR3 spans 13 residues. J lost 5 bases, V lost 3 bases, and 4 bases had no gene match. CDR1 is SGHTA and CDR2 is FQGNSA in the germline V gene.

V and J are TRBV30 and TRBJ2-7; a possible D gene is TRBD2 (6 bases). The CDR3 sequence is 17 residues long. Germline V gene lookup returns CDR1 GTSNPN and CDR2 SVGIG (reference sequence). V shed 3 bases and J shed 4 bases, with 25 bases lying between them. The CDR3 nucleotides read TGTGCCTGGAGCGCCCGGGGCGGGGCCCGAGAGGGTTACGAGCAGTACTTC. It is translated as CAWSARGGAREGYEQYF. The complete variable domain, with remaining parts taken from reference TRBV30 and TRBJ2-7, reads SQTIHQWPATLVQPVGSPLSLECTVEGTSNPNLYWYRQAAGRGLQLLFYSVGIGQISSEVPQNLSASRPQDRQFILSSKKLLLSDSGFYLCAWSARGGAREGYEQYFGPGTRLTVT.

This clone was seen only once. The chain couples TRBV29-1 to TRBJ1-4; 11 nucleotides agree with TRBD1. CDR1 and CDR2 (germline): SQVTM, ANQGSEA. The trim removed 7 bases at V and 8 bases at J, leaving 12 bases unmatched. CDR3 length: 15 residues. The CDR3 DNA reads TGCAGCGCGAAGAGGGACAGGGGGTGGGACGAAAAACTGTTTTTT. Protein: CSAKRDRGWDEKLFF. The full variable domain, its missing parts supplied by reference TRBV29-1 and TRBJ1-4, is SAVISQKPSRDICQRGTSLTIQCQVDSQVTMMFWYRQQPGQSLTLIATANQGSEATYESGFVIDKFPISRPNLTFSTLTVSNMSPEDSSIYLCSAKRDRGWDEKLFFGSGTQLSVL.

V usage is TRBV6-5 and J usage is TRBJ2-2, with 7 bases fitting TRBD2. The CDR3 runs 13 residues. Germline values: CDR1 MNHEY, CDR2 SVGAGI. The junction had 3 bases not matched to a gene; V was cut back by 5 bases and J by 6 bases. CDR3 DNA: TGTGCCAGCAGTCACCGGGGGGCCGGGGAGCTGTTTTTT. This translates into CASSHRGAGELFF.

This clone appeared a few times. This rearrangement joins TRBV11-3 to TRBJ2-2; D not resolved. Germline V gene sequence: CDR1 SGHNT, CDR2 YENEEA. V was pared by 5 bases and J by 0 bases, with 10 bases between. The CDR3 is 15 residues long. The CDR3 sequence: CASSLAPANTGELFF. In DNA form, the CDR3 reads TGTGCCAGCAGCCTGGCTCCCGCGAACACCGGGGAGCTGTTTTTT. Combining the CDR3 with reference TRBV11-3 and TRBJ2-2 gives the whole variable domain EAGVVQSPRYKIIEKKQPVAFWCNPISGHNTLYWYLQNLGQGPELLIRYENEEAVDDSQLPKDRFSAERLKGVDSTLKIQPAELGDSAVYLCASSLAPANTGELFFGEGSRLTVL.

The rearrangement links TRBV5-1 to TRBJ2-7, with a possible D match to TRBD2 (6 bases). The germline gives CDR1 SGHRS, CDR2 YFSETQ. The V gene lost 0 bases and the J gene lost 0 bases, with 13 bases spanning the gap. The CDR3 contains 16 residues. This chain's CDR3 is CASSLGAAGSSYEQYF. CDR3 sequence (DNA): TGCGCCAGCAGCTTGGGTGCGGCGGGAAGCTCCTACGAGCAGTACTTC.

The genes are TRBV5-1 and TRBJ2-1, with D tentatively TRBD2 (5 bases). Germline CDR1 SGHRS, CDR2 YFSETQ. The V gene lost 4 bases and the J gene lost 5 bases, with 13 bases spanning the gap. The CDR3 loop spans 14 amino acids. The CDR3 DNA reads TGCGCCAGCAGCCCCACTAGAATTGACAATGAGCAGTTCTTC. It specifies CASSPTRIDNEQFF.

CDR3 loop: CASSPGLGGADTQYF. The CDR3 nucleotides read TGTGCCAGCAGCCCGGGACTAGGGGGTGCAGATACGCAGTATTTT. The V call is TRBV5-6, the J call TRBJ2-3; 8 nucleotides line up with TRBD2. V lost 4 bases to trimming and J lost 4 bases; unmatched junction nucleotides: 8. CDR1 is SGHDT and CDR2 is YYEEEE in the germline V gene. This CDR3 has 15 amino acids.

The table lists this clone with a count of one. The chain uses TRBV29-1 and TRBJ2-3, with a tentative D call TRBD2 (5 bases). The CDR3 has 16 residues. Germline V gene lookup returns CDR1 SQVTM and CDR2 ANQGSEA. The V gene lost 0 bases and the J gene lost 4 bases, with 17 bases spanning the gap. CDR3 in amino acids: CSVEDRSRGFADTQYF. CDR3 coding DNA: TGCAGCGTTGAAGACCGCTCCCGGGGTTTCGCAGATACGCAGTATTTT.

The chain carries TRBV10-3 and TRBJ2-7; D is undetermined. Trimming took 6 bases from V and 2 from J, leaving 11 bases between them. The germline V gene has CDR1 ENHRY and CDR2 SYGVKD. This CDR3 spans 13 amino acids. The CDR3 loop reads CAIRRTPTYEQYF. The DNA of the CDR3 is TGTGCCATCAGGCGAACTCCCACCTACGAGCAGTACTTC.

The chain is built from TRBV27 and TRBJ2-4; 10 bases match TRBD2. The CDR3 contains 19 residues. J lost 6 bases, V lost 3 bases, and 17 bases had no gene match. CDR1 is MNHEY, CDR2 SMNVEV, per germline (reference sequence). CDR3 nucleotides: TGTGCCAGCAGTTTGAAATCCGAAGCGGGAGGGCCCTCTTTAAACATTCAGTACTTC. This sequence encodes CASSLKSEAGGPSLNIQYF.

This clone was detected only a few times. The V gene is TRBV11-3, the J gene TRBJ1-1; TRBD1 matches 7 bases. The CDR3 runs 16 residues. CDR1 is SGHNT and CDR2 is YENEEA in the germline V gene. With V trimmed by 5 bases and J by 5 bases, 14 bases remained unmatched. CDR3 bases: TGTGCCAGCAGCCCAGGGACAGACCCGGGTGAGACTGAAGCTTTCTTT. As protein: CASSPGTDPGETEAFF.

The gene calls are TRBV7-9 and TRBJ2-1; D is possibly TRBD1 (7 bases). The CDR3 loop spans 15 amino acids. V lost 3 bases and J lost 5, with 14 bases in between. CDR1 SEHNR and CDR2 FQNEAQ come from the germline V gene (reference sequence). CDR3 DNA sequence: TGTGCCAGCAGCTTTCCCCAGGGGGGTGACAATGAGCAGTTCTTC. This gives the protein CASSFPQGGDNEQFF.

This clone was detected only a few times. CDR3 sequence: CASSLGVRENTGELFF. The CDR3 DNA reads as TGTGCCAGCAGCTTAGGGGTGCGGGAGAACACCGGGGAGCTGTTTTTT. This sequence joins TRBV13 and TRBJ2-2; a possible D gene is TRBD2 (6 bases). Germline V lookup: CDR1 PRHDT, CDR2 FYEKMQ (reference sequence). V shed 0 bases and J shed 1 base, with 9 bases lying between them. This CDR3 region has 16 residues.

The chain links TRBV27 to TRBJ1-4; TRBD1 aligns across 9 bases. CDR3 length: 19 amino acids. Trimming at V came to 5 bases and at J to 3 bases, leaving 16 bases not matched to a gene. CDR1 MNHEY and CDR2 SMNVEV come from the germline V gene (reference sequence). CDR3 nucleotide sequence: TGTGCCAGCAGTCCCCGCGGTGGACAGGGGACCAAGGCTAATGAAAAACTGTTTTTT. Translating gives CASSPRGGQGTKANEKLFF.

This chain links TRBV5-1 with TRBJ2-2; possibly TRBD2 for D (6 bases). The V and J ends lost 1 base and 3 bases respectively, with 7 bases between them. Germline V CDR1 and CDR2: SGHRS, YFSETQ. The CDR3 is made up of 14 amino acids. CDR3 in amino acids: CASSLTSYTGELFF. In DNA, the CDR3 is TGCGCCAGCAGCTTGACTAGCTACACCGGGGAGCTGTTTTTT.

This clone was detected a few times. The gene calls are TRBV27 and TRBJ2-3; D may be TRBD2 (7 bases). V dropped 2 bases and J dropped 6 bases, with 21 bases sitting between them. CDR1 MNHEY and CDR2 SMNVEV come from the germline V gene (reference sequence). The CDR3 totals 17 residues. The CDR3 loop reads CASSLVNASGGGDTQYF. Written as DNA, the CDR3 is TGTGCCAGCAGTTTAGTTAATGCTAGCGGAGGGGGGGATACGCAGTATTTT.

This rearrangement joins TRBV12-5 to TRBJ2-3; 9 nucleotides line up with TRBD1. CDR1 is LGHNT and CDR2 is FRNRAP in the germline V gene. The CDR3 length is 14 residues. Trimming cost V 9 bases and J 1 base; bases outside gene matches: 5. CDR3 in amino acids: CARRTGDGTDTQYF. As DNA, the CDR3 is TGTGCTAGGAGGACAGGGGACGGCACAGATACGCAGTATTTT.

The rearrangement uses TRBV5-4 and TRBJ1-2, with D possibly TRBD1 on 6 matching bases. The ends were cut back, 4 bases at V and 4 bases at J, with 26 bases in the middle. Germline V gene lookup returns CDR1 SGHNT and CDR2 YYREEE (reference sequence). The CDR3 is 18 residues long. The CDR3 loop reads CASSGRLGPLRGTYGYTF. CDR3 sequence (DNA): TGTGCCAGCAGCGGTAGATTGGGACCTCTCAGGGGAACCTATGGCTACACCTTC.

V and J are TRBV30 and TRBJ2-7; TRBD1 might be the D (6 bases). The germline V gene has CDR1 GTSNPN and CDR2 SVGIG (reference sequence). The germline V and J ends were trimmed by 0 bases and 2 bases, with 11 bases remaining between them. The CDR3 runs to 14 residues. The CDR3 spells CAWSVNRAPYEQYF. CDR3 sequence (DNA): TGTGCCTGGAGTGTAAACAGGGCCCCCTACGAGCAGTACTTC.

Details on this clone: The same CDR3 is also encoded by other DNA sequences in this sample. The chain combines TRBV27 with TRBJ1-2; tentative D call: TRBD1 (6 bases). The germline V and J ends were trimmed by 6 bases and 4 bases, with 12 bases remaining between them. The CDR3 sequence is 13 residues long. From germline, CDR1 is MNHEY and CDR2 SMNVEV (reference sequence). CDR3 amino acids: CASSSDRFYGYTF. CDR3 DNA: TGTGCCAGCAGCAGCGACAGGTTCTATGGCTACACCTTC.

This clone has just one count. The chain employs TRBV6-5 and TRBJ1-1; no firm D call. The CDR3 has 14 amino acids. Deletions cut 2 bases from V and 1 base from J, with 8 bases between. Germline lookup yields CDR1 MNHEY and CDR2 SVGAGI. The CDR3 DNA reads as TGTGCCAGCAGTTACAACGAGGGGAACACTGAAGCTTTCTTT. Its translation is CASSYNEGNTEAFF.

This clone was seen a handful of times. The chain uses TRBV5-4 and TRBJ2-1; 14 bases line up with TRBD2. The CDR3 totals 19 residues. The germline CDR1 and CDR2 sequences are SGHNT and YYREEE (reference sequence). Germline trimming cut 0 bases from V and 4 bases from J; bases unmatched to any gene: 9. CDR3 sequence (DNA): TGTGCCAGCAGCTTGGAGACTAGCGGGAGGGCCTCGTGGTACAATGAGCAGTTCTTC. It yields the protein CASSLETSGRASWYNEQFF.

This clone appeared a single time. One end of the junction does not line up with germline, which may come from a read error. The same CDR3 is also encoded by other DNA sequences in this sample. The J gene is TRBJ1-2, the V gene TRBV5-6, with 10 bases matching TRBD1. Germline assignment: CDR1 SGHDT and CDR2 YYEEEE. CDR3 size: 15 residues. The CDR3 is CASSLRGQGRYGYTF. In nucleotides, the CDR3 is TGTGCTAGCAGCTTACGGGGACAGGGGAGGTATGGCTACACCTTC. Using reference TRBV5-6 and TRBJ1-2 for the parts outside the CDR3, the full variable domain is DAGVTQSPTHLIKTRGQQVTLRCSPKSGHDTVSWYQQALGQGPQFIFQYYEEEERQRGNFPDRFSGHQFPNYSSELNVNALLLGDSALYLCASSLRGQGRYGYTFGSGTRLTVV.

CDR3 sequence: CASSEWPEQGVGNYSNQPQHF. CDR3 sequence (DNA): TGCGCCAGCAGCGAGTGGCCGGAGCAGGGGGTGGGGAATTATAGCAATCAGCCCCAGCATTTT. This rearrangement joins TRBV5-1 to TRBJ1-5, with TRBD1 identical over 7 bases. J was trimmed by 0 bases and V by 4 bases; bases with no gene match: 22. The CDR3 is 21 residues long. Germline-derived CDR1 and CDR2 are SGHRS and YFSETQ.

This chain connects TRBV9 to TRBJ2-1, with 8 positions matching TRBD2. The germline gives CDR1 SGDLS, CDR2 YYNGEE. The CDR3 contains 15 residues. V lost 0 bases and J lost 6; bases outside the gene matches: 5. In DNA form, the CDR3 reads TGTGCCAGCAGCGTAGTTTCGGGGGGGGCCAATGAGCAGTTCTTC. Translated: CASSVVSGGANEQFF.